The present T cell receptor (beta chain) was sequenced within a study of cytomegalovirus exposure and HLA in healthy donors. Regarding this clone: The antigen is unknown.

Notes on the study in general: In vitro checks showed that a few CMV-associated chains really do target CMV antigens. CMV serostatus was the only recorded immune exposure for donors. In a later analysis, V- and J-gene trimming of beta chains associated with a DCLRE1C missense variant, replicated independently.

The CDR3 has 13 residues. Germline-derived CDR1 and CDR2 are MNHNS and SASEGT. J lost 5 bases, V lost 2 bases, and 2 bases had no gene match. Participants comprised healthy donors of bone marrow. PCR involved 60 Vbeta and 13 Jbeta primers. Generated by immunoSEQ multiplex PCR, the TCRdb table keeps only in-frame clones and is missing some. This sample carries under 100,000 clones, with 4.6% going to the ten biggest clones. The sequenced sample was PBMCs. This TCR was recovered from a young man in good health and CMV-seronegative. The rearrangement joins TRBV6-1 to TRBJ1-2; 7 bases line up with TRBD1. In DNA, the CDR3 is TGTGCCAGCAGTGAACCAGGGGGGTATGGCTACACCTTC. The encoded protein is CASSEPGGYGYTF.